This entry lists 27 T cell receptor beta chains sequenced from one sample in a study of shared clonotypes between healthy human individuals. Sequencing was performed with immunoSEQ multiplex PCR; in TCRdb, only in-frame clones are kept and a portion is missing. The sample includes over a million clones, roughly 70% of them seen just once. The specimen was memory CD4+ T cells sorted from blood. Subset indicated: CD45RA-negative fraction. The receptors shown here come from a man between 18 and 29 years old in good health.

Remarks on this clone: A much more abundant neighbour one base away suggests this may be a read error. CDR3 DNA: TGTGCCAGCAGCGACCAGGGCACAGATACGCAGTATTTT. This codes for CASSDQGTDTQYF. The V gene is TRBV6-1, the J gene TRBJ2-3; D gene uncertain. CDR3 size: 13 residues. Germline-derived CDR1 and CDR2 are MNHNS and SASEGT. V was clipped by 6 bases and J by 1 base, with 8 bases between them.

As for this clone: Other nucleotide sequences in the sample specify the same CDR3. The J gene is TRBJ2-7, the V gene TRBV10-3, with D perhaps TRBD1 (6 bases). V was clipped by 5 bases and J by 2 bases, with 10 bases between them. The CDR3 loop spans 13 amino acids. Germline CDR1 and CDR2: ENHRY and SYGVKD. The CDR3 DNA reads TGTGCCATCAGTCCTGACAGGACCTACGAGCAGTACTTC. Amino acids: CAISPDRTYEQYF.

The V and J genes are TRBV5-1 and TRBJ1-4; D remains unclear. Germline CDR1 is SGHRS and CDR2 is YFSETQ. Between the trimmed V and J ends, which lost 5 bases and 4 bases, there was a span of 9 bases. The CDR3 is 13 amino acids. The CDR3, as DNA: TGCGCCAGCAGTCTTACTCTTAATGAAAAACTGTTTTTT. Its protein is CASSLTLNEKLFF.

The chain links TRBV28 to TRBJ2-7; 7 bases fit TRBD1. The ends lost 4 bases at V and 2 bases at J; junction bases unmatched: 8. Per the germline V gene, CDR1 is MDHEN and CDR2 is SYDVKM. The length of the CDR3 is 15 residues. This CDR3 is CASSSMGTAPYEQYF. The DNA of the CDR3 is TGTGCCAGCAGTTCAATGGGGACAGCCCCCTACGAGCAGTACTTC.

The rearrangement uses TRBV29-1 and TRBJ2-3, with unresolved D. Looked up from germline, CDR1 is SQVTM and CDR2 is ANQGSEA. CDR3 length: 15 residues. V gave up 2 bases and J gave up 5 bases, with 17 bases separating them. CDR3 in DNA: TGCAGCGTTGAACCGCGGTCCGCGTCACAAGATACGCAGTATTTT. Its translation is CSVEPRSASQDTQYF.

The rearrangement links TRBV7-2 to TRBJ2-5; 9 bases map to TRBD2. The CDR3 totals 16 residues. J was trimmed by 4 bases and V by 1 base; bases with no gene match: 7. Germline V gene sequence: CDR1 SGHTA, CDR2 FQGNSA. The CDR3 sequence is CASSLGAGGLSETQYF. CDR3 nucleotide sequence: TGTGCCAGCAGCTTAGGTGCGGGGGGGCTTTCAGAGACCCAGTACTTC.

The J gene is TRBJ1-2, the V gene TRBV30; D uncertain. The CDR3 is made up of 13 amino acids. V was cut by 0 bases and J by 5 bases, with 10 bases left in between. Germline V gene lookup returns CDR1 GTSNPN and CDR2 SVGIG (reference sequence). CDR3 nucleotides: TGTGCCTGGAGTGTAAGGTTGAGTTATGGCTACACCTTC. This translates into CAWSVRLSYGYTF.

This clone was seen more than once but under ten times. The chain uses TRBV5-1 and TRBJ2-2; 9 bases fit TRBD2. CDR3 size: 17 residues. J lost 0 bases, V lost 3 bases, and 6 bases had no gene match. Germline values: CDR1 SGHRS, CDR2 YFSETQ. DNA for the CDR3: TGCGCCAGCAGCTCTCCTAGCGGGGTAACGAACACCGGGGAGCTGTTTTTT. The encoded protein is CASSSPSGVTNTGELFF.

The CDR3 is CASSVGTSGIARETQYF. The CDR3 DNA follows: TGTGCCAGCAGCGTGGGGACTAGCGGGATAGCGCGGGAGACCCAGTACTTC. The chain carries TRBV9 and TRBJ2-5, with 13 bases fitting TRBD2. After removal of 2 bases from V and 5 bases from J, the junction contained 9 bases not matched to a gene. Germline assignment: CDR1 SGDLS and CDR2 YYNGEE. The CDR3 length is 17 residues.

The chain carries TRBV5-1 and TRBJ2-1; TRBD2 aligns across 9 bases. Losses at the gene ends were 7 bases for V and 7 bases for J; bases not matched to a gene: 12. CDR1 and CDR2 (germline): SGHRS, YFSETQ. This CDR3 is built from 15 residues. In nucleotides, the CDR3 is TGCGCCAGCCGGCGTGGCGGGGGGGCGCTAAATGAGCAGTTCTTC. This codes for CASRRGGGALNEQFF.

V usage is TRBV6-5 and J usage is TRBJ2-7; TRBD1 is a possible D gene (7 bases). Between the trimmed V and J ends, which lost 2 bases and 6 bases, there was a span of 17 bases. The V gene's germline CDR1 is MNHEY and CDR2 SVGAGI. This CDR3 has 15 residues. The CDR3 nucleotides are TGTGCCAGCAGTTACCCAAGTCCCCAGGGGGGCGAGCAGTACTTC. Translating it yields CASSYPSPQGGEQYF.

In this sample, this clone turned up a few times. The rearrangement links TRBV11-3 to TRBJ2-1; 7 bases agree with TRBD1. Germline CDR1 reads SGHNT; CDR2 reads YENEEA. The CDR3 loop spans 12 amino acids. Trimming took 3 bases from V and 11 from J; bases not matched to a gene: 4. In DNA, the CDR3 is TGTGCCAGCAGCTTGCGACAGGGTAAGCAGTTCTTC. This sequence encodes CASSLRQGKQFF. The whole variable domain, filled in from reference TRBV11-3 and TRBJ2-1, reads EAGVVQSPRYKIIEKKQPVAFWCNPISGHNTLYWYLQNLGQGPELLIRYENEEAVDDSQLPKDRFSAERLKGVDSTLKIQPAELGDSAVYLCASSLRQGKQFFGPGTRLTVL.

The CDR3 DNA reads TGTGCCAGCAGCTTAAACCCATCGTGGGGGACTGAAGCTTTCTTT. It translates to CASSLNPSWGTEAFF. This chain links TRBV11-1 with TRBJ1-1; tentatively, D is TRBD1 (5 bases). V shed 2 bases and J shed 5 bases, with 15 bases lying between them. The germline CDR1 and CDR2 sequences are SGHAT and FQDESV (reference sequence). The CDR3 extends over 15 amino acids.

The DNA of the CDR3 is TGTGCCAGCAGCTTGGTTCGAGCCAACACAGATACGCAGTATTTT. Amino acid sequence: CASSLVRANTDTQYF. The rearrangement joins TRBV5-6 to TRBJ2-3; D not resolved. Germline V gene data show CDR1 as SGHDT and CDR2 as YYEEEE. The ends were cut back, 0 bases at V and 2 bases at J, with 10 bases in the middle. The CDR3 extends over 15 amino acids.

This clone has more than one count but fewer than ten. The chain couples TRBV7-2 to TRBJ1-2, with D possibly TRBD1 on 6 matching bases. Trimming took off 5 bases at V and 5 bases at J, with 18 bases between the two ends. Germline CDR1 and CDR2: SGHTA and FQGNSA. The CDR3 consists of 15 residues. The CDR3 here is CASSPARGAVYGYTF. Here the CDR3 DNA reads TGTGCCAGCAGCCCTGCACGGGGGGCGGTTTATGGCTACACCTTC.

This clone showed up just a few times. Possible read error: a much larger clone is one base away. Other nucleotide sequences from this sample produce the same CDR3. The chain joins TRBV7-9 to TRBJ1-1; the match to TRBD1 covers 9 bases. The CDR3 is made up of 13 amino acids. V lost 6 bases to trimming and J lost 1 base; unmatched junction nucleotides: 0. CDR1 SEHNR and CDR2 FQNEAQ come from the germline V gene (reference sequence). The CDR3 spells CASRGQGNTEAFF. The CDR3 nucleotides are TGTGCCAGCAGGGGACAGGGGAACACTGAAGCTTTCTTT.

The rearrangement uses TRBV18 and TRBJ2-6; D gene unclear. In germline, CDR1 is KGHSH, CDR2 LQKENI. V was shortened by 2 bases and J by 0 bases, with 14 bases between the two germline ends. The CDR3 covers 18 residues. This CDR3 is CASSPISTSSSGANVLTF. The CDR3 region has the DNA TGTGCCAGCTCACCAATCTCAACCTCGAGCTCTGGGGCCAACGTCCTGACTTTC.

The chain couples TRBV12-5 to TRBJ2-3, with TRBD1 as a possible D gene (5 bases). The germline gives CDR1 LGHNT, CDR2 FRNRAP. Trimming cost V 0 bases and J 4 bases, with 14 bases left between them. There are 16 residues in the CDR3. The CDR3 reads CASGLVPGWGPDTQYF. The DNA for the CDR3 is TGTGCTAGTGGTTTGGTACCAGGGTGGGGCCCAGATACGCAGTATTTT. Using reference TRBV12-5 and TRBJ2-3 for the parts outside the CDR3, the full variable domain is DARVTQTPRHKVTEMGQEVTMRCQPILGHNTVFWYRQTMMQGLELLAYFRNRAPLDDSGMPKDRFSAEMPDATLATLKIQPSEPRDSAVYFCASGLVPGWGPDTQYFGPGTRLTVL.

This clone was counted a single time. This chain uses TRBV11-2 with TRBJ1-1, with D uncertain. Trimming cost V 5 bases and J 1 base, with 8 bases left between them. This CDR3 spans 13 amino acids. Germline values: CDR1 SGHAT, CDR2 FQNNGV. CDR3 in DNA: TGTGCCAGCAGCATACAACCGAACACTGAAGCTTTCTTT. This encodes CASSIQPNTEAFF.

The V call is TRBV10-3, the J call TRBJ1-1; 7 bases align to TRBD1. Germline CDR1 and CDR2: ENHRY and SYGVKD. J gave up 0 bases and V 11 bases, and 6 bases lay outside the gene matches. This CDR3 has 13 residues. The CDR3 bases are TGTGCCGTCAAGACAGGGTTGAACACTGAAGCTTTCTTT. Translated, it gives CAVKTGLNTEAFF.

In its sample, this clone was seen a few times. This chain joins TRBV7-2 and TRBJ1-2, with D perhaps TRBD1 (6 bases). This CDR3 comprises 15 residues. V was trimmed by 0 bases and J by 8 bases, leaving 16 bases between them. Germline CDR1 SGHTA, CDR2 FQGNSA. Here the CDR3 reads CASSLARGGGYGYTF. In DNA form, the CDR3 reads TGTGCCAGCAGCTTAGCGCGAGGAGGGGGATACGGCTACACCTTC.

This chain uses TRBV21-1 with TRBJ2-5; the listed D gene, TRBD2, was not tested against the DNA. TRBV21-1 is a known pseudogene. The length of the CDR3 is 14 residues. The DNA of the CDR3 is TGTGCCAGCAGCTGGGAGGGCCTCCAAGAGACCCAGTACTTC. This codes for CASSWEGLQETQYF.

CDR3 in amino acids: CASLWGTGDSPLHF. In nucleotides, the CDR3 is TGTGCCTCCCTCTGGGGGACAGGGGATTCACCCCTCCACTTT. The V and J genes are TRBV30 and TRBJ1-6; TRBD1 matches at 10 bases. With V trimmed by 7 bases and J by 8 bases, 8 bases remained unmatched. The CDR3 has 14 residues. Per the germline V gene, CDR1 is GTSNPN and CDR2 is SVGIG (reference sequence).

This chain uses TRBV7-2 with TRBJ1-4; D is uncertain. CDR1 is SGHTA and CDR2 is FQGNSA in the germline V gene. This CDR3 region has 15 residues. V was clipped by 6 bases and J by 2 bases, with 13 bases between them. CDR3 bases: TGTGCCAGCAGTCCTAGCGGAGGCACTAATGAAAAACTGTTTTTT. This sequence encodes CASSPSGGTNEKLFF. The complete variable domain, with remaining parts taken from reference TRBV7-2 and TRBJ1-4, reads GAGVSQSPSNKVTEKGKDVELRCDPISGHTALYWYRQSLGQGLEFLIYFQGNSAPDKSGLPSDRFSAERTGGSVSTLTIQRTQQEDSAVYLCASSPSGGTNEKLFFGSGTQLSVL.

This clone appeared a single time. The V call is TRBV6-1, the J call TRBJ2-1; 10 bases fit TRBD2. Germline CDR1 and CDR2: MNHNS and SASEGT. V shed 2 bases, J shed 8 bases, and the junction held 12 bases outside the gene matches. The CDR3 is made up of 17 amino acids. CDR3 in DNA: TGTGCCAGCAGTGAACCCGCCCGGGCTAGCGGGAGTGATGAGCAGTTCTTC. It is translated as CASSEPARASGSDEQFF.

The chain links TRBV23-1 to TRBJ1-5; no reliable D call. TRBV23-1 is filed as an ORF, its function uncertain. V lost 4 bases and J 4 bases, leaving 14 bases between the germline ends. The CDR3 sequence is 15 residues long. The CDR3 region is CASSPPDTRNQPQHF. The CDR3 bases are TGCGCCAGCAGTCCGCCAGACACTAGGAATCAGCCCCAGCATTTT.

This chain uses TRBV5-6 with TRBJ2-5; TRBD2 aligns across 12 bases. This CDR3 spans 15 amino acids. The J segment lost 5 bases and the V segment lost 4 bases, leaving 6 bases of the junction unmatched. Germline values: CDR1 SGHDT, CDR2 YYEEEE. The CDR3 region is CASSLGLAGMETQYF. The CDR3 DNA sequence: TGTGCCAGCAGCCTCGGACTAGCGGGGATGGAGACCCAGTACTTC. The whole variable domain, remainder taken from reference TRBV5-6 and TRBJ2-5, is DAGVTQSPTHLIKTRGQQVTLRCSPKSGHDTVSWYQQALGQGPQFIFQYYEEEERQRGNFPDRFSGHQFPNYSSELNVNALLLGDSALYLCASSLGLAGMETQYFGPGTRLLVL.